The entry that follows covers one TCR beta chain sequence. A read error may account for a junction end that differs from germline. The CDR3 extends over 13 amino acids. Germline CDR1 and CDR2: SGHTA and FQGTGA. Method: immunoSEQ multiplex PCR; TCRdb's copy keeps in-frame clones and lacks some. The sample has 90,000 to 95,000 clones; approximately 94% are singletons. The data belong to a study of T cell changes during pregnancy in multiple sclerosis. The specimen was peripheral blood, collected in the third trimester of pregnancy. The V call is TRBV7-3, the J call TRBJ2-2; D uncertain. The receptor was isolated from a female donor with multiple sclerosis, enrolled in a pregnancy study. The DNA of the CDR3 is TGTGCCAGCAGCGTAACGGAGAACGGGGAGCTGTTTTTT. Its protein is CASSVTENGELFF. Based on the CDR3 plus reference TRBV7-3 and TRBJ2-2, the full variable domain is GAGVSQTPSNKVTEKGKYVELRCDPISGHTALYWYRQSLGQGPEFLIYFQGTGAADDSGLPNDRFFAVRPEGSVSTLKIQRTERGDSAVYLCASSVTENGELFFGEGSRLTVL.